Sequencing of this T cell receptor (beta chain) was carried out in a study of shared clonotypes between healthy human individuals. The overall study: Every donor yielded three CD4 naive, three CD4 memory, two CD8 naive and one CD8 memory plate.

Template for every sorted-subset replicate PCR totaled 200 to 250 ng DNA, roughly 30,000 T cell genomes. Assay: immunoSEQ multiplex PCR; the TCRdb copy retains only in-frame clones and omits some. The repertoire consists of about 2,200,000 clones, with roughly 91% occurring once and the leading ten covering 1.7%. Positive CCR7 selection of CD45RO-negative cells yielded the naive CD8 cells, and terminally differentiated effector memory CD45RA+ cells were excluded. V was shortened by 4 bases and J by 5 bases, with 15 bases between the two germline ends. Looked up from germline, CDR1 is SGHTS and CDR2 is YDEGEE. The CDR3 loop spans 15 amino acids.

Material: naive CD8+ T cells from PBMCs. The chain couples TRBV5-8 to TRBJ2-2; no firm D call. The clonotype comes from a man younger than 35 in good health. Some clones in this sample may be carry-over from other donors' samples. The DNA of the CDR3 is TGTGCCAGCAGCCCCCAGAGATTGGGGACCGGGGAGCTGTTTTTT. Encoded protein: CASSPQRLGTGELFF.